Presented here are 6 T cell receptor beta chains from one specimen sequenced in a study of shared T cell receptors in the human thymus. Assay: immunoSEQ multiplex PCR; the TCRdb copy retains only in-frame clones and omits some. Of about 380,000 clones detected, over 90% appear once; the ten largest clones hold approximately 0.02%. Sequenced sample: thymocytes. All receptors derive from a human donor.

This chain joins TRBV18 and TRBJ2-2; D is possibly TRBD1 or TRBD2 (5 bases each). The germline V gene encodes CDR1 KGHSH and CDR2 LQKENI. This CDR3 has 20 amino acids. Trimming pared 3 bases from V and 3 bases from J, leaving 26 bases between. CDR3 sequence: CASSPYPLWDVSSDTGELFF. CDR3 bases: TGTGCCAGCTCACCGTATCCTTTATGGGACGTAAGTTCCGACACCGGGGAGCTGTTTTTT.

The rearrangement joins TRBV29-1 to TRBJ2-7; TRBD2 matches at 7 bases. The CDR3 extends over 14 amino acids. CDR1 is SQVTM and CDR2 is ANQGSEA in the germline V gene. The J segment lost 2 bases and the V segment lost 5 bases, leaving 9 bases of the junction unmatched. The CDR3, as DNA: TGCAGCGTTTTTGTGGCGGGAGATACCTACGAGCAGTACTTC. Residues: CSVFVAGDTYEQYF.

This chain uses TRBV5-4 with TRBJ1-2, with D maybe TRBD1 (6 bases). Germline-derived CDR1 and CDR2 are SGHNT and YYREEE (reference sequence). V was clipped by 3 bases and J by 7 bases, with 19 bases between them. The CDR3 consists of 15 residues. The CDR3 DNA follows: TGTGCCAGCAGCTCTCACAGGGTGGGGCGAGGTGGCTACACCTTC. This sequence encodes CASSSHRVGRGGYTF. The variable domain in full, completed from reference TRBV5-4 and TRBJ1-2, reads ETGVTQSPTHLIKTRGQQVTLRCSSQSGHNTVSWYQQALGQGPQFIFQYYREEENGRGNFPPRFSGLQFPNYSSELNVNALELDDSALYLCASSSHRVGRGGYTFGSGTRLTVV.

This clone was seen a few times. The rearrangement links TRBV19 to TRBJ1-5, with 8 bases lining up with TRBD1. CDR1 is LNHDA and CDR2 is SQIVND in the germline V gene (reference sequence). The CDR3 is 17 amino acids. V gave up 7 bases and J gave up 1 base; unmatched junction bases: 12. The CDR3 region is CASKGGTGKISNQPQHF. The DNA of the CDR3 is TGTGCCAGTAAAGGTGGGACAGGCAAAATCAGCAATCAGCCCCAGCATTTT.

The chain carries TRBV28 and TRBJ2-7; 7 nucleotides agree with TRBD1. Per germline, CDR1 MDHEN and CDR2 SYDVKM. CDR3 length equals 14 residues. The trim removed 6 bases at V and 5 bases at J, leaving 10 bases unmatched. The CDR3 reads CASSEIQGFHEQYF. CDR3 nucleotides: TGTGCCAGCAGCGAAATACAGGGGTTCCACGAGCAGTACTTC.

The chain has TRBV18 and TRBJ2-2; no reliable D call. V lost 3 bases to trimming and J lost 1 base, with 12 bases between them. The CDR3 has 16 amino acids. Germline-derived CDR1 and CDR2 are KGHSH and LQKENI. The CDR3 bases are TGTGCCAGCTCACCCTACGGTACGGGGAACACCGGGGAGCTGTTTTTT. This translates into CASSPYGTGNTGELFF. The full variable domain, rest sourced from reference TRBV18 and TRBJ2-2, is NAGVMQNPRHLVRRRGQEARLRCSPMKGHSHVYWYRQLPEEGLKFMVYLQKENIIDESGMPKERFSAEFPKEGPSILRIQQVVRGDSAAYFCASSPYGTGNTGELFFGEGSRLTVL.